This T cell receptor (beta chain) stems from a study of pediatric ulcerative colitis. Here immunoSEQ multiplex PCR was the method, and the copy in TCRdb shows in-frame clones only, minus some. The sample shows over 45,000 clones, around 78% of them seen only once. This clone was picked up one time. The target antigen is unknown. V dropped 5 bases and J dropped 5 bases, with 15 bases sitting between them. Germline V gene lookup returns CDR1 SGHAT and CDR2 FQNNGV. This CDR3 contains 14 residues. Broader study findings: A couple of patients' blood samples yielded substantially fewer templates.

One to two pinch biopsies were taken from the rectum during colonoscopy. Sequenced sample: gut tissue. This rearrangement joins TRBV11-2 to TRBJ1-1, with D maybe TRBD1 (5 bases). This clonotype was obtained from a girl aged 10-17 years with moderate ulcerative colitis. This chain's CDR3 is CASSRRVRETEAFF. CDR3 nucleotide sequence: TGTGCCAGCAGCCGCAGGGTCCGGGAGACTGAAGCTTTCTTT.